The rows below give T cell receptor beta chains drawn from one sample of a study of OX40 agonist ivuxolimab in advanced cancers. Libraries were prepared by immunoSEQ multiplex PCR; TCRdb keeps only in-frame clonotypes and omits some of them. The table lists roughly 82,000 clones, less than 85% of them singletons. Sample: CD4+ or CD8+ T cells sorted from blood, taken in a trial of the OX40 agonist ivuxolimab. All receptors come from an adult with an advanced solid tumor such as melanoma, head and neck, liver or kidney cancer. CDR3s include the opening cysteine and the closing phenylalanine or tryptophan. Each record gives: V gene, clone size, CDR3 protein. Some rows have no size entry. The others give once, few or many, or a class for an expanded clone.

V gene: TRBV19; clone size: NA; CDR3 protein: CASREEGTPRETQYF
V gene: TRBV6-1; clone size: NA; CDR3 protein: CASSETGGGQPQHF
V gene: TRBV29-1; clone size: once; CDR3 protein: CSVEPGTGNNYEQYF
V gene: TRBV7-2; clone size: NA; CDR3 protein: CASSQYEGTEAFF
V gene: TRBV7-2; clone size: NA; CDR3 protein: CASSLSRGNGYTF
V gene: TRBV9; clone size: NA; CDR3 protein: CASSVAQGAIAGNTIYF
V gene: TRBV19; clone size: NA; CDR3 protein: CASSAQGQGTGELFF
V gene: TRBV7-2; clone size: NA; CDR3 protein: CASSLAGGGARETQYF
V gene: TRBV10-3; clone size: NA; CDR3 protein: CAISAPNQPQHF
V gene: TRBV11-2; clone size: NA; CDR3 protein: CASSQQGDREKLFF
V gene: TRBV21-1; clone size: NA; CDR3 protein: CASSSRTDYSNQPQHF
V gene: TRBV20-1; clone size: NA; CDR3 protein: CSAISSETQYF
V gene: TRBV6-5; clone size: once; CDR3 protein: CASSSQSRGYTF
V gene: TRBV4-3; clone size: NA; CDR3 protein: CASSREGATEAFF
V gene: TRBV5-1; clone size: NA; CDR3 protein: CASNRGGQGRFTGELFF
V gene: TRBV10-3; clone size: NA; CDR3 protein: CAISHRGDTGELFF
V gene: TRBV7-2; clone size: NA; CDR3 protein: CASSLAAGGGQETQYF
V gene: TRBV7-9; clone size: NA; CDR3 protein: CASISAGASYNEQFF
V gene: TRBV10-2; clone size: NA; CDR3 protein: CASGKFLLREKLFF
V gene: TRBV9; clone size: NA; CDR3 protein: CASSVTTGMYNSPLHF
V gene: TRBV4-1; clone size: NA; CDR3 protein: CASSQDYGVPSNYGYTF
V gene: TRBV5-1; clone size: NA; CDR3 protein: CASSIKSHRDRNSPLHF
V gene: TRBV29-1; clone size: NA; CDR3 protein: CSVEGTGGYTF
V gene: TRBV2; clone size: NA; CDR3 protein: CASGDRGPGPNEQFF
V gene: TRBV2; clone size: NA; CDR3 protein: CASSQQGDTGELFF
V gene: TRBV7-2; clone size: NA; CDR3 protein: CASSSGLDNEQFF
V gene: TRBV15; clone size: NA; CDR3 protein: CATSRDPGAGSEAFF
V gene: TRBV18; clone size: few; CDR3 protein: CASSPTGDGRDTDTQYF
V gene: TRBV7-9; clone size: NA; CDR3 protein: CASSDRGTSESYEQYF
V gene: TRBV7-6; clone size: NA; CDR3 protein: CASSLAGDTTEAFF
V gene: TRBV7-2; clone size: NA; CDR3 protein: CASTIASGRQFF
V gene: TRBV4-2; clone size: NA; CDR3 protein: CASSHRLAEDEQFF
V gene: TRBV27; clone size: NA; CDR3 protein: CASSLSVGSGANVLTF
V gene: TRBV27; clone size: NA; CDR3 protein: CASNPTSGGREQYF
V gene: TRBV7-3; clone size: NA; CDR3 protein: CASSFKADTGELFF
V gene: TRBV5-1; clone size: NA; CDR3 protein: CASRGTGSSSYEQYF
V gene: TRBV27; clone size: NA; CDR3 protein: CASRGIRDSATYEQYF
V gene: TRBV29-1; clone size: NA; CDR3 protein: CSVSTGLVYQETQYF
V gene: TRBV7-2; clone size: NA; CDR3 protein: CASSLDGQGLYEQYF
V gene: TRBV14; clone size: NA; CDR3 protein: CASSHLSGALYNEQFF
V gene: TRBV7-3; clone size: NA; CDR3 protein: CASSPRGGSYNEQFF
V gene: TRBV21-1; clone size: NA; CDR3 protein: CASSRRQGNQPQHF
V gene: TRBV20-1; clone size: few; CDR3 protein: CSARMDTQYF
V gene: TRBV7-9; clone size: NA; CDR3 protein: CASSLDRSFGYTF
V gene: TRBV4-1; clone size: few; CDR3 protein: CASSQTLARGPLGLYF
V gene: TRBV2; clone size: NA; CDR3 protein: CASTQGARTDTQYF
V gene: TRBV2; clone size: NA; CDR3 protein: CASSEARQGSGYTF
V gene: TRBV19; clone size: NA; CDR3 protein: CASSDRGGETQYF
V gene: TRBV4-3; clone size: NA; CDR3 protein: CASSQDVRSTASAFF
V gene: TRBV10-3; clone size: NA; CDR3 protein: CAIEESGGSSYEQYF
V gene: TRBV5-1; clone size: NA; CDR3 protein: CASSLEQGAVNYGYTF